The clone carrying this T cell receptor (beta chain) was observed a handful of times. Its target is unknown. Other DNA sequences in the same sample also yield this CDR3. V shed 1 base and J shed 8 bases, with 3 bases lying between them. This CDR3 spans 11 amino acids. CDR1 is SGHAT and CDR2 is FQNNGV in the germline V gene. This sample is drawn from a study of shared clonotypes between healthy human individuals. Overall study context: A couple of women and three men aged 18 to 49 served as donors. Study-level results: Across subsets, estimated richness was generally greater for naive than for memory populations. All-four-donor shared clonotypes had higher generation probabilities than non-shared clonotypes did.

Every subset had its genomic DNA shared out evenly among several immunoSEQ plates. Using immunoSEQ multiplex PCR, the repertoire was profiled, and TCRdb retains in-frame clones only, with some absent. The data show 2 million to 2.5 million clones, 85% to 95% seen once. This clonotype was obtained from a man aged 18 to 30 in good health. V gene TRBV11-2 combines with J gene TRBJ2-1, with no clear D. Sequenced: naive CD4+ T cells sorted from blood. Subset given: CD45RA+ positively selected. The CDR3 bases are TGTGCCAGCAGCTTAGTGGATGAGCAGTTCTTC. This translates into CASSLVDEQFF.